The present TCR beta chain was sequenced within a study of T cells after yellow fever vaccination. Overall study context: Fractions low in cell number were prepared with SMART-Seq v4 Ultra Low Input. Findings of the study overall: A faster peak, day 5 versus 15, was reached by the weaker secondary response.

Points on this clonotype: Its antigen remains unidentified.

UMIs and a universal primer site were added when TCR cDNA was made by 5'RACE template switching. One entry per CDR3 protein results from TCRdb running MiXCR on the 5' RACE reads. The data contain 620,000 or so distinct CDR3 sequences, approximately 13% of them seen just once; the ten biggest clones take up about 15%. CDR1 is MNHEY and CDR2 is SVGAGI in the germline V gene. This CDR3 is 12 amino acids long. The junction had 5 bases not matched to a gene; V was cut back by 6 bases and J by 7 bases. This specimen consisted of PBMCs, obtained on the day of the yellow fever booster vaccination. The sequence was obtained from a man aged 30 to 39 who received the YFV17D yellow fever vaccine. The rearrangement joins TRBV6-5 to TRBJ1-1; 7 bases line up with TRBD1. The CDR3 region is CASSPTGVEAFF. The CDR3 region has the DNA TGTGCCAGCAGCCCCACAGGGGTTGAAGCTTTCTTT.